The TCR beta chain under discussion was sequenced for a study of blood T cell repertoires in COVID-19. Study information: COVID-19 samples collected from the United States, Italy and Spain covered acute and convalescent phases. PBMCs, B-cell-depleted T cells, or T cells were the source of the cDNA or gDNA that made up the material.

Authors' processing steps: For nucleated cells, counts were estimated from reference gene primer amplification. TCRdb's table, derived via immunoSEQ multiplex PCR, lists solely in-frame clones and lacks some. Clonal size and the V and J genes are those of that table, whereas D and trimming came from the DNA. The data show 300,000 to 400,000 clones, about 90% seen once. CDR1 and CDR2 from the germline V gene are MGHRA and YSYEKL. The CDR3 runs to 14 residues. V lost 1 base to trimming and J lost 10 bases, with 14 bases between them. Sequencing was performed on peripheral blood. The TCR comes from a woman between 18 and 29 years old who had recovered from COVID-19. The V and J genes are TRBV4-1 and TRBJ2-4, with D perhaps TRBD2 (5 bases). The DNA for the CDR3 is TGCGCCAGCAGCCAAGGTTTACGGTCGGGAATTCAGTACTTC. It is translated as CASSQGLRSGIQYF.